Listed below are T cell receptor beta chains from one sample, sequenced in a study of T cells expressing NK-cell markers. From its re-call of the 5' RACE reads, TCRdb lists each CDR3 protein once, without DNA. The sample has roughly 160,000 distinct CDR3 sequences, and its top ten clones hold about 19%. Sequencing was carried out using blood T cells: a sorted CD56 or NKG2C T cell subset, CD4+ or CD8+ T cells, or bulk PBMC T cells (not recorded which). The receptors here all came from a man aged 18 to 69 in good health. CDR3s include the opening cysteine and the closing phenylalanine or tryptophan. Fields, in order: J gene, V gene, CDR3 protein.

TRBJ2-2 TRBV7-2 CASSLVGRDSTTGELFF
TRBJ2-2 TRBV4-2 CASSGPEAGGHTGELFF
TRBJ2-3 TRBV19 CASSIDRSGFGTDTQYF
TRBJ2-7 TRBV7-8 CASSLVEGSIYYEQYF
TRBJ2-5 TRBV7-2 CASSLVLAGGDQETQYF
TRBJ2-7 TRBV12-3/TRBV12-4 CASSFERSYEQYF
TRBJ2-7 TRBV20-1 CSARTRTVVFTYEQYF
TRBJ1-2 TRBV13 CASSWNTEPYGYTF
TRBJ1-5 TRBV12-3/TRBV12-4 CASSPVGNQPQHF
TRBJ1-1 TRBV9 CASRSLQGTEAFF